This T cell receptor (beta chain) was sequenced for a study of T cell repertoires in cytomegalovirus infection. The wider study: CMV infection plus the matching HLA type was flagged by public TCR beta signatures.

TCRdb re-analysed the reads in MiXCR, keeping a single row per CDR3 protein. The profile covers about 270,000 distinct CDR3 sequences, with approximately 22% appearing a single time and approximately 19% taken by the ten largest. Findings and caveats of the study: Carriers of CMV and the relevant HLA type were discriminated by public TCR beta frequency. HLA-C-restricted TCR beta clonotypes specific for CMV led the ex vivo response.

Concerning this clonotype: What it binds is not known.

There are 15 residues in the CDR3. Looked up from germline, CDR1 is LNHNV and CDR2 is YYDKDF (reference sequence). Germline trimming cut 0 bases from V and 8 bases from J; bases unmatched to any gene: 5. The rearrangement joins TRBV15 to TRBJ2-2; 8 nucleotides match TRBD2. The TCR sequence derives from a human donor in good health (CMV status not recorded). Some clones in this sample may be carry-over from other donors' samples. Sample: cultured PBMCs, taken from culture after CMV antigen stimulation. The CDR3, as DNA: TGTGCCACCAGCAGAGAGGGTAGCGGGATTGGGGAGCTGTTTTTT. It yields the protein CATSREGSGIGELFF.